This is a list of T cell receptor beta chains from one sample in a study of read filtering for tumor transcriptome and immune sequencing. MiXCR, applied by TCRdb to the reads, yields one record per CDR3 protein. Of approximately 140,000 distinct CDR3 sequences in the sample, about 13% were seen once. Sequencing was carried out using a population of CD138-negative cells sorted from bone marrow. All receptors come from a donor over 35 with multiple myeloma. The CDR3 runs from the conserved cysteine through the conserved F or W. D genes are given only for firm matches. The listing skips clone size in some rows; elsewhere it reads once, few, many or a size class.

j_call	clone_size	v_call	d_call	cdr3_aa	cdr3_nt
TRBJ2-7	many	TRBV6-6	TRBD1	CASSYNTGDLSDEQYF	TGTGCCAGCAGTTATAATACAGGGGATCTTTCCGACGAGCAGTACTTC
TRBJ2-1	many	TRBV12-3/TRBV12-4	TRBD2	CASRPGLAGIRGLDEQFF	TGTGCCAGCAGACCGGGACTAGCGGGCATCCGAGGGCTCGATGAGCAGTTCTTC
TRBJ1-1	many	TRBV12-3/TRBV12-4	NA	CASSLGGGLPGEAFF	TGTGCCAGCAGTCTAGGGGGGGGACTCCCGGGCGAAGCTTTCTTT
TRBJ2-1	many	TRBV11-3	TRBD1	CASSLEGQYNEQFF	TGTGCCAGCAGCTTAGAGGGACAGTACAATGAGCAGTTCTTC
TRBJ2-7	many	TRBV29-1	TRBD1	CSAITGTGADEQYF	TGCAGCGCCATCACCGGGACAGGGGCCGACGAGCAGTACTTC
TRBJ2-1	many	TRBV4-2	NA	CASSQVSEIYEQFF	TGTGCCAGCAGCCAAGTCTCTGAAATCTATGAGCAGTTCTTC
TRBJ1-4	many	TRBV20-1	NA	CSAKGRGTLSTNEKLFF	TGCAGTGCTAAGGGGAGGGGGACACTTTCAACTAATGAAAAACTGTTTTTT
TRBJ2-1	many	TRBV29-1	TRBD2	CSAGLAGAGSEQFF	TGCAGCGCCGGACTAGCGGGAGCGGGGAGTGAGCAGTTCTTC
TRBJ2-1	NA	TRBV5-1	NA	CASSFWGSLISFSGNERFF	TGCGCCAGCAGCTTTTGGGGCAGCCTCATCTCATTTTCGGGCAATGAGCGGTTCTTC
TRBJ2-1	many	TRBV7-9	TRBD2	CASSLVFFTSGSNEQFF	TGTGCCAGCAGCTTAGTATTTTTCACTAGCGGGAGTAATGAGCAGTTCTTC
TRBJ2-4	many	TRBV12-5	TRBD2	CASGLGGGLAKNIQYF	TGTGCTAGTGGTTTGGGGGGGGGTCTAGCCAAAAACATTCAGTACTTC
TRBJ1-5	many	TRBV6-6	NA	CASSPPGQVDQPQHF	TGTGCCAGCAGCCCACCCGGGCAGGTCGATCAGCCCCAGCATTTT
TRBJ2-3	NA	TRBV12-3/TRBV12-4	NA	CASSRGHNTDTQYF	TGTGCCAGCAGTCGTGGCCATAACACAGATACGCAGTATTTT
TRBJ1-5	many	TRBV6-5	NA	CASSTGRFSGKPQHF	TGTGCCAGCAGTACCGGACGGTTCAGTGGTAAGCCCCAGCATTTT